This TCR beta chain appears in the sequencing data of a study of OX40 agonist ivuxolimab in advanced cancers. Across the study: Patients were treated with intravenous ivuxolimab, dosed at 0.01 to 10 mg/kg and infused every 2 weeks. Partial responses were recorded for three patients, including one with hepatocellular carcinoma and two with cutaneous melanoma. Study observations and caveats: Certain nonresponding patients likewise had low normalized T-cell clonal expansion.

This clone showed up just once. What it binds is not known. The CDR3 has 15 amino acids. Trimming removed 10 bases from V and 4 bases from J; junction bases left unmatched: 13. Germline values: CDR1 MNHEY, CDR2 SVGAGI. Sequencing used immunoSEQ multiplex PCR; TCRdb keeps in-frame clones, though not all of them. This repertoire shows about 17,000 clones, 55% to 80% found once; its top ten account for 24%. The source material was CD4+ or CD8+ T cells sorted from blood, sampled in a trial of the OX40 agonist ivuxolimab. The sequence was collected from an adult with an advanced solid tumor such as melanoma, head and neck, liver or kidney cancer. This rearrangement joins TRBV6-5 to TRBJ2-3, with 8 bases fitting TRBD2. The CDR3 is CATLNAGGLSDTQYF. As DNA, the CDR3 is TGTGCCACCTTGAATGCGGGAGGACTGTCAGATACGCAGTATTTT.